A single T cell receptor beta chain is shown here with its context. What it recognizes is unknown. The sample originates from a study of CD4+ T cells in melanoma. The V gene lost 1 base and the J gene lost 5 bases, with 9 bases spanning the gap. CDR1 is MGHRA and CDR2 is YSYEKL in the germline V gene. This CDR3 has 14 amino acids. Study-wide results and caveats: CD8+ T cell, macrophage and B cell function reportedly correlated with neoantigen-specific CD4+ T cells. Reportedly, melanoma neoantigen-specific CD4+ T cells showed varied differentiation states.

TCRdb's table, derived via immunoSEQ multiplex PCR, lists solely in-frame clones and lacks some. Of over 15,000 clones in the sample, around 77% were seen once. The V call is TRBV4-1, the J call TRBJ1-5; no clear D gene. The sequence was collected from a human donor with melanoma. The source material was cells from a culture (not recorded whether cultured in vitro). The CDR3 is CASSQVTNYQPQHF. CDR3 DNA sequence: TGCGCCAGCAGCCAAGTGACAAACTATCAGCCCCAGCATTTT.